The clone carrying this TCR beta chain was seen a few times. These data originate in a study of blood T cell repertoires in COVID-19. The wider study: Samples of COVID-19 (acute and convalescent) were obtained from the United States, Italy and Spain. Nucleic acid was either cDNA or gDNA, and it came from T cells, B-cell-depleted T cells, or PBMCs.

Germline assignment: CDR1 LNHDA and CDR2 SQIVND (reference sequence). This CDR3 contains 15 residues. The J segment lost 7 bases and the V segment lost 9 bases, leaving 16 bases of the junction unmatched. Clones were sequenced by immunoSEQ multiplex PCR, and TCRdb holds only the in-frame ones, with some missing. Of 170,000 or so clones in the sample, over 80% were seen once. The chain joins TRBV19 to TRBJ1-2; 8 bases fit TRBD1. The clonotype was recovered from a woman aged 55-70 years with acute or convalescent COVID-19. The sequenced sample was peripheral blood. CDR3 DNA sequence: TGTGCCAGCCATCTCGTGGGGGACAGGAGGTCTGGCTACACCTTC. The encoded protein is CASHLVGDRRSGYTF.